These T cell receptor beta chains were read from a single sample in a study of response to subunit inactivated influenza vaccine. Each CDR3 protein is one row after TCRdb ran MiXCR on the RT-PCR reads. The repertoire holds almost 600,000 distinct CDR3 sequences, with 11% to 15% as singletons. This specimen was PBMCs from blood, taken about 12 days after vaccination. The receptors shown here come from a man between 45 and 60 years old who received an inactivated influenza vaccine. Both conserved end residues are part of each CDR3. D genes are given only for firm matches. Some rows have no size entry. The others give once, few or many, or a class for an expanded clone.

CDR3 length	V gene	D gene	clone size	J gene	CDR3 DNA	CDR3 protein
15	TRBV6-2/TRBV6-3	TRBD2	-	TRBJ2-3	TGTGCCAGCAGTCCCAACGGGGGGTACACAGATACGCAGTATTTT	CASSPNGGYTDTQYF
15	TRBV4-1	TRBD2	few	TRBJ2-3	TGCGCCAGCAGCGGACTAGCGGGAGTAATAGATACGCAGTATTTT	CASSGLAGVIDTQYF
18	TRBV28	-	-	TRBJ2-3	TGTGCCAGCAGTTTATTGATTGCGGGCCCCAAACGTCTAGATACGCAGTATTTT	CASSLLIAGPKRLDTQYF
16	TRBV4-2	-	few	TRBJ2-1	TGTGCCAGCAGCCGTAGAGCTAGCGGACAGTACAATGAGCAGTTCTTC	CASSRRASGQYNEQFF
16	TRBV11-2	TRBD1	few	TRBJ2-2	TGTGCCAGCAGCTTTACACAGGGGGCTGACACCGGGGAGCTGTTTTTT	CASSFTQGADTGELFF
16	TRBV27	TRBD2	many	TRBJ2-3	TGTGCCAGCAGTTTAATAGCGGGGACTAGCACAGATACGCAGTATTTT	CASSLIAGTSTDTQYF
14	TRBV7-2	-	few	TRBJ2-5	TGTGCCAGCAGCGAGACCAGTTCTGGCGGGACCCAGTACTTC	CASSETSSGGTQYF
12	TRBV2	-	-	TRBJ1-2	TGTGCCAGCAGTGTACGGGGGCAGGGCTACACCTTC	CASSVRGQGYTF
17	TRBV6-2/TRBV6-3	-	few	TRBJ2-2	TGTGCCAGCAGTTACTCGTCAAGGGGAGTGAACACCGGGGAGCTGTTTTTT	CASSYSSRGVNTGELFF
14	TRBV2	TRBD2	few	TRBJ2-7	TGTGCCAGCAGCACTCAAAGGACTAGCTCCGAGCAGTACTTC	CASSTQRTSSEQYF
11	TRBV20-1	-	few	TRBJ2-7	TGCAGTGCTATACCGACCTACGAGCAGTACTTC	CSAIPTYEQYF
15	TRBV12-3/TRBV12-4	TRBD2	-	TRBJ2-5	TGTGCCAGCAGCCGACACGGACTAGTCCAAGAGACCCAGTACTTC	CASSRHGLVQETQYF
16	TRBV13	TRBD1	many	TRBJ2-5	TGTGCCAGCAGCCCTCCCACCGGGACAGGGGACTTGACCCAGTACTTC	CASSPPTGTGDLTQYF
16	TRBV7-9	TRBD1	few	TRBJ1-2	TGTGCCAGCAGCGGGACAGGCCCACAAAACTTCTATGGCTACACCTTC	CASSGTGPQNFYGYTF
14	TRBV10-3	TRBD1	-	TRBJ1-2	TGTGCCATCAGCCCCGGGACAGGGGCCTCTGGCTACACCTTC	CAISPGTGASGYTF
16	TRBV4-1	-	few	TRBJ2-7	TGCGCCAGCAGCCAGAACCCTTCCAGGGGGGCCTACGAGCAGTACTTC	CASSQNPSRGAYEQYF
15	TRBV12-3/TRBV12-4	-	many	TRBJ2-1	TGTGCCAGCAGGGACAGTTCTAGCTCCTACAATGAGCAGTTCTTC	CASRDSSSSYNEQFF
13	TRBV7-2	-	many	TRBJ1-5	TGTGCCAGCAGCTTTGTAGACAATCAGCCCCAGCATTTT	CASSFVDNQPQHF
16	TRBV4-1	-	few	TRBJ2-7	TGCGCCAGCAGCCAAGCCCCGACAGGCAACTCCTACGAGCAGTACTTC	CASSQAPTGNSYEQYF
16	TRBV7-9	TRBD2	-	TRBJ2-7	TGTGCCAGCAGCCCTTTGGTGGCTAGCGGCTCCTACGAGCAGTACTTC	CASSPLVASGSYEQYF
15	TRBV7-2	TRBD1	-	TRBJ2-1	TGTGCCAGCAGCTTGGGCCAGGGGGCAACTAGCACGCAGTTCTTC	CASSLGQGATSTQFF
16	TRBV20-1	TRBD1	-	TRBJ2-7	TGCAGTGCTAGATCCCTGGACAGGGGCGGTTCCTACGAGCAGTACTTC	CSARSLDRGGSYEQYF
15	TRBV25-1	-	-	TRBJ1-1	TGTGCCAGCAGTGAATTGGGGGAGGTAAACACTGAAGCTTTCTTT	CASSELGEVNTEAFF
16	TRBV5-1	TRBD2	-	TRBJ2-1	TGCGCCAGCAGCCCGGAGGTAGCGGGGGGAAACAATGAGCAGTTCTTC	CASSPEVAGGNNEQFF
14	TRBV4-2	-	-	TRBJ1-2	TGTGCCAGCAGCAACCGGGGCAGTAGCTATGGCTACACCTTC	CASSNRGSSYGYTF
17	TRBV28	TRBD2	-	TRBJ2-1	TGTGCCAGCAGTTTTCGATCACGACTAGCGGGACACAATGAGCAGTTCTTC	CASSFRSRLAGHNEQFF
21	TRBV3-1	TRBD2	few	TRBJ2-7	TGTGCCAGCAGCCAAGGGGTCCCGGGACTAGCGGGAGCGATACCTTCCTACGAGCAGTACTTC	CASSQGVPGLAGAIPSYEQYF
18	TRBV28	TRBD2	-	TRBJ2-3	TGTGCCAGCACCCTAGACAGGACTAGCGGGAGTTTCACAGATACGCAGTATTTT	CASTLDRTSGSFTDTQYF
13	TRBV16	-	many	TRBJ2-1	TGTGCCAGCAGCGCCGAGTTGTACAATGAGCAGTTCTTC	CASSAELYNEQFF
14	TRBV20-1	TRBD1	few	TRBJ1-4	TGCAGTGCTATGGGGAAGGGGACAGAAGAAAAACTGTTTTTT	CSAMGKGTEEKLFF
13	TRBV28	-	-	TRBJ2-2	TGTGCCAGCACGCCTTACACGATCGGGGAGCTGTTTTTT	CASTPYTIGELFF
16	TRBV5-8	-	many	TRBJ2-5	TGTGCCAGCAGCTTTGGGGCAGGTAGACCCCAAGAGACCCAGTACTTC	CASSFGAGRPQETQYF
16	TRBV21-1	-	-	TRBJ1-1	TGTGCCAGCAGCTTTAGGGTCTGGGGGGAGAACACTGAAGCTTTCTTT	CASSFRVWGENTEAFF
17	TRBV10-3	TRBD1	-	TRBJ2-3	TGTGCCATCAGTGAGACCCCAGACAGGGGCCCCCGGGATACGCAGTATTTT	CAISETPDRGPRDTQYF
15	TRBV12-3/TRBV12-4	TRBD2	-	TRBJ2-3	TGTGCCAGCACCACCGTAGCGGGAGGGCCAGATACGCAGTATTTT	CASTTVAGGPDTQYF
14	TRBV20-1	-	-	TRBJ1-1	TGCAGTGCTAGAGATCTCAGGAGTAATACTGAAGCTTTCTTT	CSARDLRSNTEAFF